This T cell receptor (beta chain) was observed in a study of blood T cell repertoires in COVID-19. Study context: Sites in the United States, Italy and Spain provided acute and convalescent COVID-19 samples. Sources were T cells, B-cell-depleted T cells, or PBMCs; the material itself was cDNA or gDNA.

The CDR3 spans 14 residues. Germline V CDR1 and CDR2: SGHNT, YYREEE (reference sequence). The J segment lost 1 base and the V segment lost 3 bases, leaving 2 bases of the junction unmatched. While infection was still active, Seattle patients were enrolled and then followed longitudinally. In the original analysis: Amplified reference gene primers provided the basis for estimating nucleated cell counts. Clones were sequenced by immunoSEQ multiplex PCR, and TCRdb holds only the in-frame ones, with some missing. V and J calls and clone size are as listed in that table; D and trimming were resolved from the DNA. The table records about 500,000 clones, approximately 92% of them present only once. This clone was counted a single time. This sample includes further DNA sequences coding for the same CDR3.

This TCR was sampled from a man younger than 35 with COVID-19, enrolled during active disease. The sequencing sample was made of peripheral blood. V gene TRBV5-4 combines with J gene TRBJ2-7, with TRBD2 matching over 9 bases. Written as DNA, the CDR3 is TGTGCCAGCAGCTCGACTAGCGGTTCCTACGAGCAGTACTTC. Translated: CASSSTSGSYEQYF.